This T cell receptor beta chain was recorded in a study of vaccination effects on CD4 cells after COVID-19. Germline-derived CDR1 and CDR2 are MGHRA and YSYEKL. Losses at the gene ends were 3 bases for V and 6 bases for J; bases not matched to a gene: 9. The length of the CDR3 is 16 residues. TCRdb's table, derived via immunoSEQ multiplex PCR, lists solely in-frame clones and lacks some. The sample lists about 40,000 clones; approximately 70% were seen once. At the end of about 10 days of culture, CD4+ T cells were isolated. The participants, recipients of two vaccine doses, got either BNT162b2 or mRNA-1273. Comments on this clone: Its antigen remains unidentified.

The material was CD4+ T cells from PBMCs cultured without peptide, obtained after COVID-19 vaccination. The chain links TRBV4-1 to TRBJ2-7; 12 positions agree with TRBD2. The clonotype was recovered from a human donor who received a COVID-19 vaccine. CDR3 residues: CASSHPRLAGEPEQYF. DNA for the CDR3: TGCGCCAGCAGCCATCCTAGACTAGCGGGAGAACCCGAGCAGTACTTC.